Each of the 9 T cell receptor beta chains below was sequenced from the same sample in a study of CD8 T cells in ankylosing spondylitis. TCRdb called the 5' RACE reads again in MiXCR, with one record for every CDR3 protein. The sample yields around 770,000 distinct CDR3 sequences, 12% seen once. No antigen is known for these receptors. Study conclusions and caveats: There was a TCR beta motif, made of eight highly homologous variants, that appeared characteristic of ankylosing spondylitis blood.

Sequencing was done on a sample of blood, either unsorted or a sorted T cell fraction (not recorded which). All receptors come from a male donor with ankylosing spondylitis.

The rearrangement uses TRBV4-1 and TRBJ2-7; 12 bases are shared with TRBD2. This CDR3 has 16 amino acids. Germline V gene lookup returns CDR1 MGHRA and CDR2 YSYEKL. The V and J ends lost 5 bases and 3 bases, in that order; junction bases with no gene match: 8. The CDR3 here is CASSVRVTSGSYEQYF. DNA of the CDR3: TGCGCCAGCAGCGTACGGGTGACTAGCGGGAGCTACGAGCAGTACTTC.

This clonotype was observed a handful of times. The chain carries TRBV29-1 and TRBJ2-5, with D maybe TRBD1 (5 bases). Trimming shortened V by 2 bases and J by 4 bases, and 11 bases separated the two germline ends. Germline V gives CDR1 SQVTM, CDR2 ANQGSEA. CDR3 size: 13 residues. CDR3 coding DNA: TGCAGCGTTGAATTTTTGGGGCGAGAGACCCAGTACTTC. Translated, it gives CSVEFLGRETQYF.

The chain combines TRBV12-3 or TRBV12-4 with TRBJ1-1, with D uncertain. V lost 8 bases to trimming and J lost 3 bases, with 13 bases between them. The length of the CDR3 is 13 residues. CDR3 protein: CASRGYGDTEAFF. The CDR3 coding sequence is TGTGCCAGCCGCGGGTACGGCGACACTGAAGCTTTCTTT.

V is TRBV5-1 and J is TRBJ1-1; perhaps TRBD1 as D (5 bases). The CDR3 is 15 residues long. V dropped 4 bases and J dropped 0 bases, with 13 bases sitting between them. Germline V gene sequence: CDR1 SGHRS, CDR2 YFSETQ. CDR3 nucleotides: TGCGCCAGCAGCCTCCGGGGCGAGATGAACACTGAAGCTTTCTTT. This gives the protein CASSLRGEMNTEAFF.

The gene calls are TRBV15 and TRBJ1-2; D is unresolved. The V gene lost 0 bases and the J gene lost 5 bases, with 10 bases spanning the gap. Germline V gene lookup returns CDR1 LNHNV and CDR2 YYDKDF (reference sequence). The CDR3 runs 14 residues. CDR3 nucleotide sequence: TGTGCCACCAGCAGAGATCTAAGGCGGTATGGCTACACCTTC. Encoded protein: CATSRDLRRYGYTF. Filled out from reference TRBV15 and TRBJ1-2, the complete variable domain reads DAMVIQNPRYQVTQFGKPVTLSCSQTLNHNVMYWYQQKSSQAPKLLFHYYDKDFNNEADTPDNFQSRRPNTSFCFLDIRSPGLGDTAMYLCATSRDLRRYGYTFGSGTRLTVV.

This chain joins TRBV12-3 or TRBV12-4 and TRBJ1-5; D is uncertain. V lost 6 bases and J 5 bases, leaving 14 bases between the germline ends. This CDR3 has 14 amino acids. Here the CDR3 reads CASSRGRFYQPQHF. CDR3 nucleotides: TGTGCCAGCAGCCGCGGCAGGTTCTATCAGCCCCAGCATTTT.

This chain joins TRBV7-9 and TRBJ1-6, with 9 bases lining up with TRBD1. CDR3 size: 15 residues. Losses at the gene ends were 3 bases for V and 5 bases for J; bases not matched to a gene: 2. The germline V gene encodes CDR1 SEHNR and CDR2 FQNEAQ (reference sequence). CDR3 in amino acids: CASSLGTGHNSPLHF. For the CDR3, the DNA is TGTGCCAGCAGCTTGGGGACAGGGCATAATTCACCCCTCCACTTT.

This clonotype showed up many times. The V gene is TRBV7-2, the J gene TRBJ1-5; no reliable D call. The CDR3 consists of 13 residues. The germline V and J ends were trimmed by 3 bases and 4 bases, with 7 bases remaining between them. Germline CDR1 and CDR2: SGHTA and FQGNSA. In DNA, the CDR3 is TGTGCCAGCAGCTTTCAACAGAATCAGCCCCAGCATTTT. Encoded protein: CASSFQQNQPQHF.

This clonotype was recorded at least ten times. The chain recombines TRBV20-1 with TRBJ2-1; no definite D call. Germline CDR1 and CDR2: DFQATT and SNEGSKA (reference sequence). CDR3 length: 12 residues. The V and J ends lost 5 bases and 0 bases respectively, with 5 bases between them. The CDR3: CSAFPSYNEQFF. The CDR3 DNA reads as TGCAGTGCTTTCCCCTCCTACAATGAGCAGTTCTTC.